The following is a TCR delta chain sequence with its context. Its specific antigen is unknown. Base qualities are missing; no much larger clone stands one base away. These data are taken from a study of Vγ9Vδ2 T cells in congenital toxoplasmosis listed by TCRdb under 2021. Concerning the study at large: IgG, IgM and IgA serology, Western blot and an in-house interferon-gamma release assay were used to diagnose congenital toxoplasmosis. Gamma and delta chain CDR3 repertoires of sorted blood gammadelta T cells were compared between congenitally T. gondii-infected and uninfected infants. Repertoires were sequenced from infants at 2 months after birth and at 1 year of age. TCR sequencing was performed on roughly 5 infected and about 11 uninfected infants at 2 months and on 3 infected and 4 uninfected infants at 1 year. General findings and caveats noted by the study authors: Both infected and uninfected infants showed high prevalence of a public TRGV9 clonotype. In roughly 2-month-old infants, germline-encoded fetal-type TRDV2 CDR3 sequences seemed to be more common in infected than in uninfected infants, which suggests a footprint of in utero expansion. The repertoire differences between infected and uninfected infants were less clear at 1 year of age than at 2 months. Compared with uninfected infants, infected infants at 2 months appeared to have fewer N additions in their TRGV9 and TRDV2 CDR3s, and this was especially true for TRDV2-TRDJ1 sequences. Two months was the earliest age with enough suitable sample material for TCR repertoire analysis, so newborn repertoires were not sequenced.

Template-switch reverse transcription with SuperScript II was used to generate cDNA, with TRGC- and TRDC-specific primers combined in a single tube. The TRGC primer was designed for binding to both the TRGC1 and TRGC2 constant genes. The KAPA Real-Time Library Amplification Kit was used to amplify TRG and TRD, and AMPure XP beads were used for purification between steps. Index PCR with the Nextera XT Index Kit was used to attach the Illumina sequencing adapters. TRG and TRD amplicons were sequenced on an Illumina MiSeq with the V2 300 kit, giving 150 bp paired-end reads. As for the original processing: Before further analysis, read quality was checked using FastQC version 0.11.8. Reads were mapped to GenBank TRG or TRD reference genes, and MiXCR version 3.0.3 was used to assemble CDR3 sequences. Default MiXCR settings were kept, except that 3 rather than 5 consecutive nucleotides were used to assemble TRDD gene segments. N additions, CDR3 length, J segment length and clonotype sharing between samples were computed with VDJtools version 1.2.1. CDR3 sequences that were out of frame or contained stop codons were left out of the analysis. Infant repertoires were assessed for overlap with previously published fetal, cord blood and adult blood Vgamma9Vdelta2 repertoires. The public reads were reprocessed by TCRdb using CATT, and rows of matching DNA were later combined. The V and J calls reflect TCRdb's pipeline rather than the authors' work. This sample holds 400 to 550 delta-chain clones; 3.5% to 4.5% were observed only once. The ten most abundant clones make up under 35% of the sample.

Mothers of both infected and uninfected infants received the same treatment, using spiramycin and/or pyrimethamine plus sulfadiazine plus folinic acid. Every infant, whether infected or uninfected, was delivered at term after more than 37 weeks of gestation. Around 900 uL of blood was turned into PBMCs through Lymphoprep gradient centrifugation, and the PBMCs were then cryopreserved in liquid nitrogen and sent to Belgium. Thawed PBMCs were labeled with Zombie NIR viability dye and stained with CD3, TCR gammadelta, Vgamma9 and Vdelta2 antibodies. Sorting of CD3+ TCRgammadelta+ T cells was performed on a FACSAria III, with a mean purity of about 98%. For each sample, RNA was extracted from approximately 9,600 sorted gammadelta T cells with the RNeasy Micro Kit. Each infant was born to a mother who had been enrolled with a primary T. gondii infection during pregnancy. Peripheral blood samples from the infants were taken at an outpatient microbiology and virology center in Pavia, Italy.

CDR3 length: 23 amino acids, cysteine to phenylalanine. The sequence is cut down to CDR3 DNA, 69 bases in frame from base 1. CDR1 and CDR2 were assigned from the germline V gene as TSWWSYY and QGS. V sheds 6 bases and J sheds 4 bases, leaving 39 bases between their ends. Sample: gamma-delta T cells from blood. The receptor chain draws on TRDV1 and TRDJ2, with the D segment possibly TRDD2 or TRDD3, each aligning over 7 bases. The TCR originated in a child under 10 years old born to a mother with Toxoplasma gondii infection during pregnancy, either congenitally infected or uninfected (not recorded which). CDR3 reads: CALGLPYSITTLWGPPPTAQLFF. The bases are TGTGCTCTTGGCCTTCCTTACTCAATAACTACGCTCTGGGGGCCGCCCCCGACAGCACAACTCTTCTTT.